This TCR beta chain was recovered during a study of blood T cell repertoires in COVID-19 (dated by TCRdb to between 2020 and 2021). Regarding the study in general: The collaborator samples originated in the United States, Italy and Spain and spanned the acute and convalescent phases of COVID-19. The prospective study material was composed of cDNA or gDNA derived from T cells, B-cell-depleted T cells, or PBMCs. The dataset comprised deeply sampled blood TCRbeta repertoires from subjects exposed to, actively infected with, or recovered from COVID-19. The repertoires were released in a freely available public database intended as a resource for research on the immune response to SARS-CoV-2. Samples were obtained from the ongoing ImmuneRACE study (first 160 participants) and from 1,254 subjects provided by 6 global collaborators. Sample metadata almost always included a de-identified subject ID, COVID-19 status, age in years and sex. HLA class I and class II types, where available, came from metadata supplied by the sample provider rather than from assay-based typing. The study at large found these results: How much clinical and demographic metadata was included differed by source and by participant, and the metadata was provided uncurated.

On this clone: The target of this receptor is not known. No clone much larger than this one lies a single base away; base qualities are absent.

TCRbeta CDR3 regions were amplified from genomic DNA by means of the immunoSEQ Assay, a bias-controlled multiplex PCR. Under the source paper's analysis protocol: The number of nucleated cells in each sample was estimated by amplification of reference gene primers within the assay. To quantify the absolute abundance of each unique TCRbeta CDR3 rearrangement, sequence reads were collapsed and filtered. Productive Simpson clonality was computed per sample as the square root of Simpson's diversity index over productive rearrangements. TCRdb took over this immuneACCESS table, retaining in-frame rearrangements with V and J assigned. Such tables are incomplete; in checked studies, under half of the missing clones stem from an unresolved V gene, and the remainder is unexplained. V, J and clone size are those of that table, while D and trimming were read from the DNA. The sample includes some 180,000 clones, with over 75% observed a single time. Nearly 0.55% of the sample is taken by the ten largest.

The junction shows trimming of 7 bases on V and 1 base on J, plus 7 bases between the germline ends. The germline V gene (reference sequence) specifies LNHDA as CDR1 and SQIVND as CDR2. Including the terminal cysteine and phenylalanine, the CDR3 comprises 12 residues. CDR3 DNA is the only sequence kept; it has 36 bases, read in frame from the first base. The collaborating institutions used their own protocols to collect whole blood in K2EDTA tubes. For TCRbeta analysis, collaborators shipped samples in one of three forms: frozen whole blood, isolated PBMCs, or DNA extracted from either of those sample types.

The sequence is built from TRBV19 and TRBJ1-1; too little of a D gene remains to name it. The sample consisted of peripheral blood. This TCR was sampled from a man between 50 and 59 years old with acute or convalescent COVID-19. The CDR3 here reads CASNQWNTEAFF. The DNA reads TGTGCCAGTAACCAGTGGAACACTGAAGCTTTCTTT.